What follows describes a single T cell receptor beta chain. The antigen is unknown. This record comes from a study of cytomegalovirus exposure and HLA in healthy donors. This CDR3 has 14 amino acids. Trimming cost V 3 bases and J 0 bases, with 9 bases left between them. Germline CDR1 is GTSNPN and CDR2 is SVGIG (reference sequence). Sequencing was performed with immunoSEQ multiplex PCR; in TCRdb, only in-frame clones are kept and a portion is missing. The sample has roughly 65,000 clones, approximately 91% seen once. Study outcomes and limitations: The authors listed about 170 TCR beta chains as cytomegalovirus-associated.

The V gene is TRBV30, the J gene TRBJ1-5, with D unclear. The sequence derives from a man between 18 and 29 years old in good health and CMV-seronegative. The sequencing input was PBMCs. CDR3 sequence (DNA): TGTGCCTGGAGCTTCGGGTATAGCAATCAGCCCCAGCATTTT. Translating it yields CAWSFGYSNQPQHF.